This TCR beta chain emerged from a study of T-cell reconstitution after alpha-beta-depleted transplantation in children. Researchers prepared the TCRbeta library using unique molecular identifiers, the study reports. TCRdb processed the PCR reads anew with MiXCR; each CDR3 protein has one entry. The sample lists 330,000 or so distinct CDR3 sequences; around a tenth were seen once. The sample holds one count of this clonotype. The germline CDR1 and CDR2 sequences are SGHDT and YYEEEE. The V gene lost 4 bases and the J gene lost 4 bases, with 14 bases spanning the gap. This CDR3 spans 14 amino acids. The material sequenced was PBMCs from the stem cell graft donor, taken from the stem cell graft. The receptor's source is a human donor who donated a stem cell graft to a child with acute lymphoblastic leukemia. The chain links TRBV5-6 to TRBJ1-2, with D unclear. The CDR3 spells CASSPGGRGYGYTF. The CDR3 coding sequence is TGTGCCAGCAGCCCAGGAGGGCGGGGCTATGGCTACACCTTC.